This T cell receptor (beta chain) was observed in a study of PD-L1 blockade in urothelial cancer (dated by TCRdb to 2016 to 2017). Some background on the complete study: All patients started therapy in about 2014 and received atezolizumab 1,200 mg intravenously every 3 weeks. Twenty-five of 29 patients were identified as males with urothelial cancer of bladder origin, and a prior smoking history was reported by 18 of 29 patients. Patients had an ECOG performance status of 0 or 1 and had received between 0 and 3 prior chemotherapy regimens. Blood samples were analyzed at 3 weeks after treatment start (second dose) and at 6 weeks after treatment start. Blood samples gave median yields of around 140,000 T cells and tens of thousands of unique TCRs, along with a median clonality of 0.080. An exploratory multi-omic analysis was conducted of the somatic, immune and clinical correlates of response to PD-L1 blockade with atezolizumab in urothelial cancer. Pretreatment tumor samples, along with matched peripheral blood serially collected before and after atezolizumab treatment, were subjected to TCR sequencing. Durable clinical benefit was defined as progression-free survival longer than 6 months, and TCR features were also tested against progression-free and overall survival. In the same patients who had TCR sequencing, pretreatment tumors also underwent whole exome sequencing and RNA sequencing. Durable clinical benefit was achieved by nine patients and was not achieved by 20 patients. Pretreatment blood TCR-seq was available for 27 to 30 patients, at least one posttreatment blood collection was obtained for around 25 patients, and tumor TCR-seq was available for around 25 patients.

To estimate absolute template abundance from read counts, synthetic TCR analog templates were spiked into each PCR. TCRbeta CDR3 regions were amplified from genomic DNA with bias-controlled V and J gene primers using the immunoSEQ assay. Sequencing of rearranged TCRbeta segments was performed at approximately 20X coverage. Under the source paper's analysis protocol: Sequencing errors were corrected by clustering and CDR3s were annotated against IMGT to assign V, D and J genes. Downstream analyses used only productive TCRbeta rearrangements and left out out-of-frame or stop-codon sequences. Clonality was computed as one minus Shannon entropy normalized by the log of the number of unique productive sequences. Clones differing between time points or between blood and tumor were identified by Fisher's exact test with Benjamini-Hochberg correction at adjusted p below 0.01. This is the immuneACCESS table as TCRdb keeps it, with only in-frame sequences that have V and J called. A part of the clones is gone; compared with another copy, unresolved V genes explain less than half, and the rest is unexplained. That table gives V, J and clone size, and the DNA gave D and trimming. This sample is represented by about 48,000 clones; about 82% of them were singletons. The biggest ten clones account for approximately 8.2% of the sample.

The sample's time point label, decoded: peripheral blood 6 weeks after treatment start. A cohort of some 29 patients with locally advanced or metastatic urothelial carcinoma, treated at Memorial Sloan Kettering on a trial protocol, was included. Peripheral blood mononuclear cells were collected pretreatment and during treatment, at between 1 and 8 total time points per patient. The Qiagen DNeasy Blood extraction kit was used to purify genomic DNA from total PBMCs and from tumor samples. PBMCs were collected pretreatment and during treatment and were isolated and stored as previously described. Results and caveats for the whole study, not just this receptor: Greater expansion of tumor-associated TCR clones in peripheral blood 3 weeks after the start of treatment was observed in patients with durable benefit (n of about 24, p = 0.022). Improved progression-free and overall survival was found to be associated with pretreatment peripheral blood TCR clonality below the median. Because of the small sample size (n of about 29) and the many exploratory analyses performed, the results are intended to be regarded as hypothesis-generating.

The CDR3 runs 15 amino acids, cysteine and phenylalanine included. CDR3 DNA is the only sequence kept; it has 45 bases, read in frame from the first base. V lost 4 bases and J lost 4 bases, and the count of bases not matched to a germline gene is 10. Looking up the germline V gene yields CDR1 SGHDT and CDR2 YYEEEE. Concerning this clone itself: Its antigen remains undetermined. Qualities for individual bases were not recorded, and no much larger clone is one base off.

The input for sequencing was PBMCs, taken around atezolizumab (anti-PD-L1) treatment. This TCR came from a man in his 70s with urothelial cancer. The rearrangement joined TRBV5-6 to TRBJ1-1; the central 7 bases match TRBD1. The DNA sequence is given as TGTGCCAGCAGCGGAGCGACAGGGTTAGGCACTGAAGCTTTCTTT. It codes for CASSGATGLGTEAFF.